This T cell receptor (beta chain) is from a study of beta chain features in type 1 diabetes. Study findings and constraints: Fewer insertions but more deletions were seen at VDJ junctions in type 1 diabetes patients. Type 1 diabetes patients had moderately but significantly shorter TCRB CDR3s in all four CD4+ subsets.

Turning to this clone: Its antigen is unknown.

The investigators reverse transcribed all of the isolated RNA, so they sequenced expressed TCRB transcripts. Here immunoSEQ multiplex PCR was the method, and the copy in TCRdb shows in-frame clones only, minus some. The sample lists 40,000 to 55,000 clones, approximately 40% occurring once. The sample was stem cell memory CD4+ T cells from blood. The sequence was collected from a man aged 30 to 39 with type 1 diabetes.

The CDR3 sequence: CASAPRGQGMGTDTQYF. As DNA, the CDR3 is TGTGCTAGTGCCCCTCGGGGACAGGGTATGGGCACAGATACGCAGTATTTT. The chain recombines TRBV12-5 with TRBJ2-3, with 9 bases aligning to TRBD1. The V gene end was trimmed by 7 bases and the J gene end by 1 base; junction bases not matched to a gene: 12. The V gene's germline CDR1 is LGHNT and CDR2 FRNRAP. This CDR3 is built from 17 residues.